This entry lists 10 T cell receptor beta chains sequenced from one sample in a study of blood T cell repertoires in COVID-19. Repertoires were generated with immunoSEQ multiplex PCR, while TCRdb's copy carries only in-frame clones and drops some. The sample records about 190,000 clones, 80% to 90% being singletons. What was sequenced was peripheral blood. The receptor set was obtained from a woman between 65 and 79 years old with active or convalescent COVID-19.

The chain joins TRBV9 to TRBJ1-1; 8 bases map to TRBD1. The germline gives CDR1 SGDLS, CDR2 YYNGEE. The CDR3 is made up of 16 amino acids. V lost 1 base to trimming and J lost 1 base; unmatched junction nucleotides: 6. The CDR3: CASSVHPGQENTEAFF. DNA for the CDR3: TGTGCCAGCAGCGTACATCCGGGACAGGAGAACACTGAAGCTTTCTTT.

The CDR3: CASSRRTPDSFFMNTEAFF. In DNA form, the CDR3 reads TGTGCCAGCAGCCGACGTACCCCGGACAGTTTCTTTATGAACACTGAAGCTTTCTTT. The chain is built from TRBV16 and TRBJ1-1; TRBD1 might be the D (6 bases). This CDR3 has 19 amino acids. In germline, CDR1 is KGHSY, CDR2 FQNENV. Trimming pared 4 bases from V and 0 bases from J, leaving 24 bases between.

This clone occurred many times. CDR3 bases: TGTGCCAGCAGCTTAAACAGCCCCTACGAGCAGTACTTC. Protein product: CASSLNSPYEQYF. The chain has TRBV7-2 and TRBJ2-7; D is uncertain. The V gene's germline CDR1 is SGHTA and CDR2 FQGNSA. With 2 bases removed from V and 2 bases from J, the gap between germline ends came to 7 bases. This CDR3 is built from 13 residues.

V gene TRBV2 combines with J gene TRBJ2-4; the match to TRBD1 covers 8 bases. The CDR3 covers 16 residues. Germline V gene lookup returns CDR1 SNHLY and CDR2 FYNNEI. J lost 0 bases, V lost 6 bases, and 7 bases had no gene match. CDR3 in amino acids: CASSPDRGLAKNIQYF. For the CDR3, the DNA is TGTGCCAGCAGCCCAGACAGGGGCCTAGCCAAAAACATTCAGTACTTC.

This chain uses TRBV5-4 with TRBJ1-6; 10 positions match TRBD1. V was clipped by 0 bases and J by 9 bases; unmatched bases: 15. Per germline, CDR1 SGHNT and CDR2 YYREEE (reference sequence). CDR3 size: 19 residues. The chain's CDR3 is CASSLGSGTGEIRGSPLHF. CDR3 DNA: TGTGCCAGCAGCTTGGGGTCCGGGACAGGGGAGATTCGGGGTTCACCCCTCCACTTT. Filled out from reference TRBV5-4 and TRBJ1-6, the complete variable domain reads ETGVTQSPTHLIKTRGQQVTLRCSSQSGHNTVSWYQQALGQGPQFIFQYYREEENGRGNFPPRFSGLQFPNYSSELNVNALELDDSALYLCASSLGSGTGEIRGSPLHFGNGTRLTVT.

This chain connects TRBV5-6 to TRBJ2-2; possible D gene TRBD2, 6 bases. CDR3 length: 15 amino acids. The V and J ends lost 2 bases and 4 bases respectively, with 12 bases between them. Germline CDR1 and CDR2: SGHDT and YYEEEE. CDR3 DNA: TGTGCCAGCAGCTTATTAAGGGGAGGCACCGGGGAGCTGTTTTTT. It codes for CASSLLRGGTGELFF. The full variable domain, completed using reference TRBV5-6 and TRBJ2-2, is DAGVTQSPTHLIKTRGQQVTLRCSPKSGHDTVSWYQQALGQGPQFIFQYYEEEERQRGNFPDRFSGHQFPNYSSELNVNALLLGDSALYLCASSLLRGGTGELFFGEGSRLTVL.

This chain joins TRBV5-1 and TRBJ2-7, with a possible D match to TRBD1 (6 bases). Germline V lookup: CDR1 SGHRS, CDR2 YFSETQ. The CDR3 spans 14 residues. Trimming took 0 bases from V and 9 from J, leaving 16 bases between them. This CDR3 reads CASSLAGAGDGQYF. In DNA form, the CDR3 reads TGCGCCAGCAGCTTGGCCGGAGCAGGGGACGGGCAGTACTTC.

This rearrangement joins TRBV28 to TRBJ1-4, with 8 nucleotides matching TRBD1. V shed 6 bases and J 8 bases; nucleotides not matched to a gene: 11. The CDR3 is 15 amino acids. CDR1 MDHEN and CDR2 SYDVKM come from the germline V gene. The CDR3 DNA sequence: TGTGCCAGCAGCCTGACCGACAGGGGAGGCGAAAAACTGTTTTTT. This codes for CASSLTDRGGEKLFF.

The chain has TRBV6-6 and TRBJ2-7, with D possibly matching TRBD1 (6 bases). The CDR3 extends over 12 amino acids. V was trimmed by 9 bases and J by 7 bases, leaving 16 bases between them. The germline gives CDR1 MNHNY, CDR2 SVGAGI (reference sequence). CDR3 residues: CASRDRPQEQYF. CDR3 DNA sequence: TGTGCCAGTCGAGACAGGCCCCAGGAGCAGTACTTC.

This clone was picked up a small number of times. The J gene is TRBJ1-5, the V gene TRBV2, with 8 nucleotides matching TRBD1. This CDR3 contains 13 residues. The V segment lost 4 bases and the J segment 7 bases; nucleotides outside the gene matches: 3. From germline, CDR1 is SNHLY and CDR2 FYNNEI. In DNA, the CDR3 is TGTGCCAGCAGTGGAGGGACAGGCCAGCCCCAGCATTTT. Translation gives CASSGGTGQPQHF.